Listed below are T cell receptor beta chains from one sample, sequenced in a study of CD8 T cells in ankylosing spondylitis. TCRdb analysed the 5' RACE reads with MiXCR anew, one entry per CDR3 protein. The table includes about 250,000 distinct CDR3 sequences, 15% to 20% detected once. The specimen sequenced was blood, either unsorted or a sorted T cell fraction (not recorded which). These receptors all stem from a male donor with ankylosing spondylitis or in good health (not recorded which). Each CDR3 is given with its conserved first and last residue. The D gene is left open where the match is weak. Rows may omit the clone size; those that give it use once, few, many or a size class.

clone_size,v_call,j_call,d_call,cdr3_nt,cdr3_aa
few,TRBV7-2,TRBJ2-5,TRBD2,TGTGCCAGCAGCTTACCCCTAGCGGATACCTTGAATTCGTACCAAGAGACCCAGTACTTC,CASSLPLADTLNSYQETQYF
many,TRBV20-1,TRBJ2-7,TRBD2,TGCAGTGCTGGGAGAACTGGGACTAGCGCCTACGAGCAGTACTTC,CSAGRTGTSAYEQYF
NA,TRBV5-1,TRBJ2-7,NA,TGCGCCAGCAGCTTGTTCCTAGGAAGTGGCGAGCAGTACTTC,CASSLFLGSGEQYF
many,TRBV12-3/TRBV12-4,TRBJ2-7,NA,TGTGCCAGCAGTTTAAACCAGGGGCCCTACGAGCAGTACTTC,CASSLNQGPYEQYF
many,TRBV27,TRBJ1-5,TRBD1,TGTGCCAGCGGACGGACAGGAGCAAATCAGCCCCAGCATTTT,CASGRTGANQPQHF
NA,TRBV27,TRBJ2-1,TRBD2,TGTGCCAGCAGTTCCCATAGCGGGAGCTTAGCAAATGAGCAGTTCTTC,CASSSHSGSLANEQFF
few,TRBV15,TRBJ2-2,NA,TGTGCCACCAGCGTTACCGGGTCCTACACCGGGGAGCTGTTTTTT,CATSVTGSYTGELFF
NA,TRBV11-2,TRBJ2-3,TRBD1,TGTGCCAGCAGCTTCGGGACAGGGGGGACAGATACGCAGTATTTT,CASSFGTGGTDTQYF
many,TRBV28,TRBJ2-5,TRBD2,TGTGCCAGCAGTTGGACTAGCGGAACGCAAGAGACCCAGTACTTC,CASSWTSGTQETQYF
many,TRBV5-1,TRBJ1-1,TRBD1,TGCGCCAGCAGCGTCGACAGGGGGCGGATGAACACTGAAGCTTTCTTT,CASSVDRGRMNTEAFF
NA,TRBV5-1,TRBJ2-3,NA,TGCGCCAGCACACTGGAGGGGGTTGGCACAGATACGCAGTATTTT,CASTLEGVGTDTQYF
few,TRBV12-3/TRBV12-4,TRBJ2-3,NA,TGTGCCAGCAGTTTTGGGCCTAGCAGATACACAGATACGCAGTATTTT,CASSFGPSRYTDTQYF
once,TRBV6-2/TRBV6-3,TRBJ2-1,NA,TGTGCCAGCAGTTACGAGTGGAGCTCCTACAATGAGCAGTTCTTC,CASSYEWSSYNEQFF
NA,TRBV9,TRBJ2-1,TRBD2,TGTGCCAGCAGCGTAGCCCCCGGGACTAGCGCGCACAATGAGCAGTTCTTC,CASSVAPGTSAHNEQFF
many,TRBV5-1,TRBJ2-7,TRBD1,TGCGCCAGCAGCTTGGGGGACAGGGGACACGAGCAGTACTTC,CASSLGDRGHEQYF
NA,TRBV4-1,TRBJ2-7,TRBD1,TGCGCCAGCAGCCAAGCTTCAGGGGGCAGGTACGAGCAGTACTTC,CASSQASGGRYEQYF
NA,TRBV3-1,TRBJ2-7,NA,TGTGCCAGCAGCCATTTCCCAGAGACCTACGAGCAGTACTTC,CASSHFPETYEQYF
NA,TRBV20-1,TRBJ2-1,TRBD1,TGCAGTGCTAACAGGGGGCTATACAATGAGCAGTTCTTC,CSANRGLYNEQFF
NA,TRBV29-1,TRBJ2-3,NA,TGCAGCGTTGTCTCGGGGCCAGATACGCAGTATTTT,CSVVSGPDTQYF
NA,TRBV29-1,TRBJ2-1,NA,TGCAGCGTTGAAATCCGGAACTACAATGAGCAGTTCTTC,CSVEIRNYNEQFF
NA,TRBV4-3,TRBJ2-1,NA,TGCGCCAGCAGCCAAGAAACGGGAAACTCCTACAATGAGCAGTTCTTC,CASSQETGNSYNEQFF
NA,TRBV4-1,TRBJ2-7,TRBD1,TGCGCCAGCAGCCAAGGAGGGGGCGCCGCCTACGAGCAGTACTTC,CASSQGGGAAYEQYF
few,TRBV19,TRBJ1-5,NA,TGTGCCAGTAGTATTGGCCTAGGTCAGCCCCAGCATTTT,CASSIGLGQPQHF
few,TRBV29-1,TRBJ2-5,NA,TGCAGCGTTGAACCCCAGGAGGGACAAGAGACCCAGTACTTC,CSVEPQEGQETQYF
few,TRBV9,TRBJ2-7,NA,TGTGCCAGCAGCGTAGAGCACACCTCCTACGAGCAGTACTTC,CASSVEHTSYEQYF
many,TRBV28,TRBJ2-7,NA,TGTGCCAGCAGTCCCACCACTTGGGCCCACTACGAGCAGTACTTC,CASSPTTWAHYEQYF
few,TRBV27,TRBJ1-1,TRBD1,TGTGCCACTGCGGATGTGGGGACAGGATTACTCAACACTGAAGCTTTCTTT,CATADVGTGLLNTEAFF
few,TRBV9,TRBJ2-7,NA,TGTGCCAGCAGCGTGTCAGGGGGACTTACCTACGAGCAGTACTTC,CASSVSGGLTYEQYF
few,TRBV20-1,TRBJ2-7,NA,TGCAGTGCTGACGGGACGGACAGCTCCTACGAGCAGTACTTC,CSADGTDSSYEQYF
NA,TRBV7-3,TRBJ2-7,TRBD1,TGTGCCAGCAGCTTAACAGGGGGCGCCGAGCAGTACTTC,CASSLTGGAEQYF
NA,TRBV5-1,TRBJ2-7,TRBD2,TGCGCCAGCAGCTTAACCGGGACTAGCGTCTACGAGCAGTACTTC,CASSLTGTSVYEQYF
NA,TRBV29-1,TRBJ2-7,NA,TGCAGCGTTGCGGGCGGCCTTAACTACGAGCAGTACTTC,CSVAGGLNYEQYF
NA,TRBV27,TRBJ2-7,NA,TGTGCCAGCAGTTTAGGAAGGGGGGTCTACGAGCAGTACTTC,CASSLGRGVYEQYF
NA,TRBV12-3/TRBV12-4,TRBJ2-1,NA,TGTGCCAGCGACGGCAGAGCGTCAGGCAATGAGCAGTTCTTC,CASDGRASGNEQFF
few,TRBV7-6,TRBJ1-1,TRBD1,TGTGCCAGCAGCTTAGCGGGACAGGAGAAGAACACTGAAGCTTTCTTT,CASSLAGQEKNTEAFF
NA,TRBV19,TRBJ2-1,TRBD2,TGTGCCAGTAGTACCCCCGGCCAGGGCACCCTAGCGGGATCATACAATGAGCAGTTCTTC,CASSTPGQGTLAGSYNEQFF
NA,TRBV29-1,TRBJ1-1,TRBD1,TGCAGCGTCAAGGGGACAGTGAACACTGAAGCTTTCTTT,CSVKGTVNTEAFF
few,TRBV19,TRBJ2-3,NA,TGTGCTTGCGGGCCAACTAGCACAGATACGCAGTATTTT,CACGPTSTDTQYF
NA,TRBV15,TRBJ1-1,NA,TGTGCCACCAGCAGAGAGAGCGCTGAAGCTTTCTTT,CATSRESAEAFF
NA,TRBV6-2/TRBV6-3,TRBJ2-6,NA,TGTGCCAGCAGTTATGGGTTCTCTGGGGCCAACGTCCTGACTTTC,CASSYGFSGANVLTF
NA,TRBV20-1,TRBJ2-2,TRBD2,TGCAGTGCTAGGCCCATAGCGGGAGTGGGCACCGGGGAGCTGTTTTTT,CSARPIAGVGTGELFF
many,TRBV6-5,TRBJ2-5,TRBD2,TGTGCCAGCAGTCACGGACTAGCGGGAGGAGAGACCCAGTACTTC,CASSHGLAGGETQYF
NA,TRBV7-8,TRBJ1-3,NA,TGTGCCAGCAGCCGGACAGTCTACCCCGGGGACACCATATATTTT,CASSRTVYPGDTIYF
NA,TRBV20-1,TRBJ2-7,TRBD2,TGCAGTGCTAGTTTAGCGGGGTCTGGCGAGCAGTACTTC,CSASLAGSGEQYF
few,TRBV25-1,TRBJ2-7,TRBD2,TGTGCCAGCAAAGCGGGAGGGCCAGAGCAGTACTTC,CASKAGGPEQYF